This TCR beta chain was identified during a study of OX40 agonist ivuxolimab in advanced cancers. Profiling relied on immunoSEQ multiplex PCR, and the TCRdb table lists in-frame clones only, not all of them. This table holds around 56,000 clones, around 86% found once. General study results and limits: At 0.1 to 3.0 mg/kg, CD4+ and CD8+ blood T cells expanded clonally by week 6. In the expanded peripheral T cells, antigen specificity was never determined. Compared with CD4+, CD8+ T cells on average had more expanded clones.

Germline CDR1 is SGHTA and CDR2 is FQGNSA. V was trimmed by 1 base and J by 0 bases, leaving 10 bases between them. The CDR3 runs to 16 residues. The count of this clone is one. What it recognizes is unknown. Sequences were derived from CD4+ or CD8+ T cells sorted from blood, sampled in a trial of the OX40 agonist ivuxolimab. The rearrangement links TRBV7-2 to TRBJ2-4; D is uncertain. The clonotype was recovered from an adult with an advanced solid tumor such as melanoma, head and neck, liver or kidney cancer. CDR3 residues: CASSLGAGVAKNIQYF. CDR3 coding DNA: TGTGCCAGCAGCTTAGGGGCCGGAGTAGCCAAAAACATTCAGTACTTC.